These 18 T cell receptor beta chains were sequenced from one sample in a study of blood T cell repertoires in COVID-19. Sequencing was performed with immunoSEQ multiplex PCR; in TCRdb, only in-frame clones are kept and a portion is missing. Of approximately 220,000 clones listed, less than 90% are singletons. The sequencing input was peripheral blood. The source is a woman in her forties or fifties with acute or convalescent COVID-19.

The CDR3: CASRGEVGTQYF. CDR3 sequence (DNA): TGTGCCAGCAGGGGGGAGGTGGGGACCCAGTACTTC. V is TRBV2 and J is TRBJ2-5, with TRBD2 as a possible D gene (6 bases). V shed 6 bases and J shed 7 bases, with 12 bases lying between them. The CDR3 is 12 amino acids. CDR1 and CDR2 (germline): SNHLY, FYNNEI.

The chain carries TRBV14 and TRBJ2-7; 8 bases agree with TRBD2. The length of the CDR3 is 14 residues. V lost 8 bases, J lost 0 bases, and 6 bases stayed unmatched. Germline CDR1 SGHDN, CDR2 FVKESK. The CDR3 protein is CASSGGGGSYEQYF. The CDR3 nucleotides read TGTGCCAGCTCGGGAGGGGGAGGCTCCTACGAGCAGTACTTC.

The chain has TRBV5-1 and TRBJ2-6, with a tentative D call TRBD2 (5 bases). CDR3 size: 17 residues. The ends were cut back, 5 bases at V and 0 bases at J, with 15 bases in the middle. CDR1 is SGHRS and CDR2 is YFSETQ in the germline V gene. CDR3 in DNA: TGCGCCAGCAGGATTAGCGCCGGAGCCTCTGGGGCCAACGTCCTGACTTTC. It encodes CASRISAGASGANVLTF.

The chain employs TRBV3-1 (or the pseudogene TRBV3-2) and TRBJ2-5; 9 nucleotides match TRBD2. The V gene's germline CDR1 is LGHDT and CDR2 YNNKEL (reference sequence). The ends lost 4 bases at V and 2 bases at J; junction bases unmatched: 11. The CDR3 runs 17 residues. CDR3 coding DNA: TGTGCCAGCAGCCTATTAGCGGGGGCGACGGGGCAAGAGACCCAGTACTTC. Protein: CASSLLAGATGQETQYF.

The V and J genes are TRBV5-1 and TRBJ2-5; the match to TRBD2 covers 8 bases. J lost 4 bases, V lost 6 bases, and 8 bases had no gene match. Germline V CDR1 and CDR2: SGHRS, YFSETQ. The length of the CDR3 is 14 residues. The CDR3 protein is CASTTGGAAETQYF. DNA for the CDR3: TGCGCCAGCACAACCGGGGGGGCCGCAGAGACCCAGTACTTC.

CDR3 in amino acids: CAISEGEGNTEAFF. CDR3 nucleotides: TGTGCCATCAGTGAGGGTGAGGGGAACACTGAAGCTTTCTTT. This chain joins TRBV10-3 and TRBJ1-1; unclear D gene. CDR1 is ENHRY and CDR2 is SYGVKD in the germline V gene. Trimming left V 2 bases short and J 1 base short, with 8 bases between. This CDR3 region has 14 residues.

This clone was found many times. Other nucleotide sequences from this sample produce the same CDR3. The V gene is TRBV27, the J gene TRBJ2-7; 8 bases line up with TRBD1. Per the germline V gene, CDR1 is MNHEY and CDR2 is SMNVEV (reference sequence). The V and J ends lost 4 bases and 2 bases, in that order; junction bases with no gene match: 4. The CDR3 sequence is 14 residues long. The CDR3 sequence: CASSYGQGTYEQYF. As DNA, the CDR3 is TGTGCCAGCAGTTATGGACAGGGCACCTACGAGCAGTACTTC.

V gene TRBV7-9 combines with J gene TRBJ2-7, with 8 nucleotides matching TRBD2. The germline V gene encodes CDR1 SEHNR and CDR2 FQNEAQ (reference sequence). Trimming at V came to 3 bases and at J to 2 bases, leaving 6 bases not matched to a gene. CDR3 length: 15 amino acids. In DNA, the CDR3 is TGTGCCAGCAGCTTTTCGCTAGCGGGCCCCTACGAGCAGTACTTC. It specifies CASSFSLAGPYEQYF.

This clone was seen ten or more times. This chain connects TRBV3-1 (or the pseudogene TRBV3-2) to TRBJ2-3; TRBD2 aligns across 14 bases. The V segment lost 1 base and the J segment 7 bases; nucleotides outside the gene matches: 16. The CDR3 consists of 20 residues. The germline gives CDR1 LGHDT, CDR2 YNNKEL (reference sequence). The CDR3 is CASSQVFEGTSGRAPHTQYF. The CDR3 coding sequence is TGTGCCAGCAGCCAAGTCTTCGAGGGGACTAGCGGGAGAGCCCCCCATACGCAGTATTTT.

The rearrangement joins TRBV5-1 to TRBJ1-1, with D possibly TRBD1 on 6 matching bases. The CDR3 runs 15 residues. Germline V lookup: CDR1 SGHRS, CDR2 YFSETQ. Trimming stripped 4 bases from V and 5 bases from J, with 18 bases between. DNA for the CDR3: TGCGCCAGCAGCATGACCCAGGGGCGGAGAACTGAAGCTTTCTTT. Amino acids: CASSMTQGRRTEAFF.

CDR3 sequence: CASSLRGLGQSQETQYF. CDR3 DNA sequence: TGTGCCAGCAGCTTAAGGGGCTTGGGGCAGTCGCAAGAGACCCAGTACTTC. J is TRBJ2-5 and V is TRBV7-3; tentative D call: TRBD1 (5 bases). Trimming removed 1 base at V and 2 bases at J, with 17 bases between. CDR3 length equals 17 residues. From germline, CDR1 is SGHTA and CDR2 FQGTGA.

The chain combines TRBV5-1 with TRBJ2-4; 9 positions match TRBD2. The CDR3 runs 20 residues. Germline V gives CDR1 SGHRS, CDR2 YFSETQ. Trimming at V came to 4 bases and at J to 0 bases, leaving 17 bases not matched to a gene. The CDR3 sequence is CASSNRGSGGPYVAKNIQYF. The CDR3 DNA is TGCGCCAGCAGCAACCGCGGGAGCGGGGGGCCCTACGTAGCCAAAAACATTCAGTACTTC.

The V gene is TRBV7-6, the J gene TRBJ1-1, with TRBD1 matching over 7 bases. The CDR3 is made up of 15 amino acids. After removal of 5 bases from V and 4 bases from J, the junction contained 10 bases not matched to a gene. The germline CDR1 and CDR2 sequences are SGHVS and FNYEAQ. This chain's CDR3 is CASSRNPRGSTEAFF. The CDR3 nucleotides are TGTGCCAGCAGCCGCAACCCCAGGGGGTCCACTGAAGCTTTCTTT.

V usage is TRBV4-1 and J usage is TRBJ1-2; D is perhaps TRBD1 (6 bases). There are 15 residues in the CDR3. Looked up from germline, CDR1 is MGHRA and CDR2 is YSYEKL. Between the trimmed V and J ends, which lost 0 bases and 8 bases, there was a span of 16 bases. CDR3 loop: CASSQEGRGARGYTF. Written as DNA, the CDR3 is TGCGCCAGCAGCCAAGAAGGCCGGGGGGCGCGGGGCTACACCTTC.

CDR3 amino acids: CSAGTWGDEQFF. The CDR3 DNA follows: TGCAGCGCGGGGACATGGGGCGATGAGCAGTTCTTC. The gene calls are TRBV29-1 and TRBJ2-1; tentative D call: TRBD1 (6 bases). This CDR3 comprises 12 residues. Trimming removed 7 bases at V and 8 bases at J, with 15 bases between. Per the germline V gene, CDR1 is SQVTM and CDR2 is ANQGSEA.

The CDR3 loop reads CAWSAGTGAGNTIYF. DNA for the CDR3: TGTGCCTGGAGTGCCGGGACAGGGGCTGGAAACACCATATATTTT. V gene TRBV30 combines with J gene TRBJ1-3, with 10 bases identical to TRBD1. The J segment lost 2 bases and the V segment lost 1 base, leaving 2 bases of the junction unmatched. The germline V gene encodes CDR1 GTSNPN and CDR2 SVGIG (reference sequence). The CDR3 loop spans 15 amino acids.

This clone has only one observation. The chain links TRBV15 to TRBJ2-5; D possibly corresponds to TRBD2 (6 bases). The CDR3 spans 14 residues. Germline V gives CDR1 LNHNV, CDR2 YYDKDF (reference sequence). V lost 2 bases and J lost 5, with 12 bases in between. The CDR3 coding sequence is TGTGCCACCAGCAGATACCGGGACTTTGAGACCCAGTACTTC. Translated, it gives CATSRYRDFETQYF.

This rearrangement joins TRBV5-1 to TRBJ2-5; TRBD2 matches at 9 bases. This CDR3 is 15 amino acids long. Germline-derived CDR1 and CDR2 are SGHRS and YFSETQ. The ends lost 0 bases at V and 5 bases at J; junction bases unmatched: 5. The CDR3 protein is CASSLASGVWETQYF. As DNA, the CDR3 is TGCGCCAGCAGCTTGGCTAGCGGGGTGTGGGAGACCCAGTACTTC.